The 11 T cell receptor beta chains below were found in one sample sequenced in a study of blood T cell repertoires in COVID-19. Libraries were prepared by immunoSEQ multiplex PCR; TCRdb keeps only in-frame clonotypes and omits some of them. This sample has about 64,000 clones, with 88% found just once. Sample: peripheral blood. These TCRs come from a woman aged 55-75 years with COVID-19, enrolled during active disease.

The V gene is TRBV19, the J gene TRBJ2-6, with TRBD1 as a possible D gene (6 bases). Trimming stripped 6 bases from V and 0 bases from J, with 15 bases between. The CDR3 consists of 17 residues. CDR1 is LNHDA and CDR2 is SQIVND in the germline V gene (reference sequence). The CDR3 is CASSPRTVRSGANVLTF. The CDR3 coding sequence is TGTGCCAGTAGCCCCCGGACAGTCCGCTCTGGGGCCAACGTCCTGACTTTC.

V and J are TRBV2 and TRBJ2-3, with a possible D match to TRBD1 (5 bases). V gave up 6 bases and J gave up 2 bases, with 21 bases separating them. This CDR3 is built from 17 residues. Germline V gene sequence: CDR1 SNHLY, CDR2 FYNNEI. The DNA of the CDR3 is TGTGCCAGCAGGCAGGGCGCCACCCGGGTGAACACAGATACGCAGTATTTT. Translation gives CASRQGATRVNTDTQYF.

This chain uses TRBV7-2 with TRBJ2-1; 7 bases map to TRBD2. V shed 6 bases and J 6 bases; nucleotides not matched to a gene: 8. The CDR3 is 14 residues long. The germline gives CDR1 SGHTA, CDR2 FQGNSA. This CDR3 is CASRKPGLFNEQFF. Here the CDR3 DNA reads TGTGCCAGCAGGAAACCGGGACTATTCAATGAGCAGTTCTTC.

This rearrangement joins TRBV18 to TRBJ1-2; D is unresolved. The germline V and J ends were trimmed by 3 bases and 4 bases, with 15 bases remaining between them. This CDR3 comprises 15 residues. The germline gives CDR1 KGHSH, CDR2 LQKENI. CDR3 amino acids: CASSPESELGYGYTF. The CDR3 nucleotides read TGTGCCAGCTCACCGGAGTCAGAGTTGGGCTATGGCTACACCTTC.

This sequence joins TRBV30 and TRBJ2-1; D remains ambiguous. Germline CDR1 reads GTSNPN; CDR2 reads SVGIG (reference sequence). The CDR3 covers 12 residues. Between the trimmed V and J ends, which lost 1 base and 3 bases, there was a span of 4 bases. The CDR3 DNA reads as TGTGCCTGGAGTGAACACTACAATGAGCAGTTCTTC. This translates into CAWSEHYNEQFF.

The V gene is TRBV5-1, the J gene TRBJ1-1, with 7 bases aligning to TRBD1. This CDR3 region has 16 residues. V dropped 0 bases and J dropped 1; count of bases not matched to a gene: 6. Germline lookup yields CDR1 SGHRS and CDR2 YFSETQ. As DNA, the CDR3 is TGCGCCAGCAGCTTGGTTACTGGACAGGAGAACACTGAAGCTTTCTTT. It codes for CASSLVTGQENTEAFF. The complete variable domain, with remaining parts taken from reference TRBV5-1 and TRBJ1-1, reads KAGVTQTPRYLIKTRGQQVTLSCSPISGHRSVSWYQQTPGQGLQFLFEYFSETQRNKGNFPGRFSGRQFSNSRSEMNVSTLELGDSALYLCASSLVTGQENTEAFFGQGTRLTVV.

The genes are TRBV7-2 and TRBJ2-1, with D unresolved. Germline values: CDR1 SGHTA, CDR2 FQGNSA. With 6 bases removed from V and 7 bases from J, the gap between germline ends came to 10 bases. The CDR3 has 12 residues. The CDR3 sequence is CASRPAGNEQFF. The CDR3 DNA sequence: TGTGCCAGCAGACCCGCCGGGAATGAGCAGTTCTTC.

The gene calls are TRBV5-4 and TRBJ2-7; no clear D gene. Trimming pared 4 bases from V and 1 base from J, leaving 15 bases between. Looked up from germline, CDR1 is SGHNT and CDR2 is YYREEE (reference sequence). This CDR3 contains 15 residues. CDR3 in amino acids: CASSLGAATSYEQYF. The DNA of the CDR3 is TGTGCCAGCAGCCTTGGAGCAGCGACTTCCTACGAGCAGTACTTC.

This clone has only a few counts. A junction boundary mismatches the germline segment, possibly from a read error. This chain links TRBV18 with TRBJ2-5, with D possibly matching TRBD2 (5 bases). The CDR3 is 15 residues long. CDR1 KGHSH and CDR2 LQKENI come from the germline V gene. CDR3 bases: TGTGCCAGCTCGCCACAAAGCGCGGGTGGGGAGACCCAGTACTTC. Amino acid sequence: CASSPQSAGGETQYF. Combining the CDR3 with reference TRBV18 and TRBJ2-5 gives the whole variable domain NAGVMQNPRHLVRRRGQEARLRCSPMKGHSHVYWYRQLPEEGLKFMVYLQKENIIDESGMPKERFSAEFPKEGPSILRIQQVVRGDSAAYFCASSPQSAGGETQYFGPGTRLLVL.

This sequence joins TRBV7-2 and TRBJ1-2; a possible D gene is TRBD1 (5 bases). The V end was cut by 2 bases, the J end by 2 bases, with 12 bases between. The CDR3 loop spans 15 amino acids. From germline, CDR1 is SGHTA and CDR2 FQGNSA. CDR3 in DNA: TGTGCCAGCAGCTTATCGCTTTACAGGAACTATGGCTACACCTTC. It translates to CASSLSLYRNYGYTF.

The chain combines TRBV10-1 with TRBJ2-3; TRBD1 matches 7 bases. This CDR3 comprises 16 residues. After removal of 5 bases from V and 0 bases from J, the junction contained 8 bases not matched to a gene. Germline-derived CDR1 and CDR2 are WNHNN and SYGVQD (reference sequence). The CDR3 DNA reads TGCGCCAGCAGTAAGACAGGGATGTTTAGCACAGATACGCAGTATTTT. The encoded protein is CASSKTGMFSTDTQYF.